The 6 T cell receptor beta chains below come from one sample, sequenced in a study of Ad26.COV2.S vaccination and SARS-CoV-2 variants. Treatment given: some 20 received Ad26.COV2.S at low or high dose, single or two shots; 5 received placebo; per-sample allocation not given. The samples were gathered on day 63 after the first injection of vaccine or placebo. Assay used: immunoSEQ multiplex PCR; TCRdb lists only in-frame clones, some missing. Counted here are some 480,000 clones, around nine tenths occurring once; the ten biggest clones make up 10% to 15%. This specimen was peripheral blood, taken in a trial of Ad26.COV2.S vaccine versus placebo. The receptors shown here come from a person aged 18 to 59 who received the Ad26.COV2.S COVID-19 vaccine or a placebo.

The rearrangement joins TRBV5-1 to TRBJ2-1, with 7 positions matching TRBD2. Germline V gives CDR1 SGHRS, CDR2 YFSETQ. V shed 5 bases, J shed 5 bases, and the junction held 10 bases outside the gene matches. The CDR3 has 15 residues. In nucleotides, the CDR3 is TGCGCCAGCAGGCGGAGCGGGACGCAAAACAATGAGCAGTTCTTC. It is translated as CASRRSGTQNNEQFF.

This sequence joins TRBV18 and TRBJ2-2; TRBD1 is a possible D gene (5 bases). V lost 2 bases to trimming and J lost 4 bases, with 5 bases between them. The length of the CDR3 is 13 residues. Germline CDR1 and CDR2: KGHSH and LQKENI. This chain's CDR3 is CASSPRGTGELFF. CDR3 nucleotides: TGTGCCAGCTCACCAAGGGGCACCGGGGAGCTGTTTTTT. Filled out from reference TRBV18 and TRBJ2-2, the complete variable domain reads NAGVMQNPRHLVRRRGQEARLRCSPMKGHSHVYWYRQLPEEGLKFMVYLQKENIIDESGMPKERFSAEFPKEGPSILRIQQVVRGDSAAYFCASSPRGTGELFFGEGSRLTVL.

This chain links TRBV10-3 with TRBJ2-1, with TRBD1 matching 9 bases. The CDR3 sequence is 19 residues long. J lost 0 bases, V lost 10 bases, and 19 bases had no gene match. Looked up from germline, CDR1 is ENHRY and CDR2 is SYGVKD. The CDR3, as DNA: TGTGCCACCGCCAGCCGGACAGGGGCGACCCTCAGCTCCTACAATGAGCAGTTCTTC. It codes for CATASRTGATLSSYNEQFF.

The rearrangement uses TRBV7-2 and TRBJ1-1, with 8 bases aligning to TRBD1. V shed 5 bases and J 2 bases; nucleotides not matched to a gene: 10. The V gene's germline CDR1 is SGHTA and CDR2 FQGNSA. This CDR3 has 16 residues. Written as DNA, the CDR3 is TGTGCCAGCAGCCCGACAGGGGCGGCAGGAAACACTGAAGCTTTCTTT. Amino acid sequence: CASSPTGAAGNTEAFF.

This chain joins TRBV5-1 and TRBJ2-3; no clear D. Looked up from germline, CDR1 is SGHRS and CDR2 is YFSETQ. CDR3 size: 15 residues. V lost 2 bases to trimming and J lost 1 base, with 11 bases between them. The chain's CDR3 is CASSFSSVGTDTQYF. The CDR3 DNA follows: TGCGCCAGCAGCTTCTCTTCCGTTGGCACAGATACGCAGTATTTT.

J is TRBJ2-2 and V is TRBV7-8; D is perhaps TRBD1 (5 bases). The length of the CDR3 is 16 residues. Trimming stripped 1 base from V and 9 bases from J, with 18 bases between. Germline CDR1 is SGHVS and CDR2 is FQNEAQ. The CDR3 loop reads CASSLVRGSHSRELFF. The CDR3 DNA reads TGTGCCAGCAGCTTAGTTAGGGGTTCCCACAGTCGGGAGCTGTTTTTT.